Presented here are 17 T cell receptor beta chains from one specimen sequenced in a study of cytomegalovirus exposure and HLA in healthy donors. PCR was performed using 60 Vbeta and 13 Jbeta primers. This table comes from immunoSEQ multiplex PCR, and its TCRdb copy is limited to in-frame clones, with some not included. Of around 99,000 clones in the sample, around 76% were seen once. Sequenced sample: PBMCs. These receptors were obtained from a man aged 18 to 29 in good health and CMV-seronegative.

The chain recombines TRBV5-1 with TRBJ2-1; 9 nucleotides line up with TRBD1. Germline V gives CDR1 SGHRS, CDR2 YFSETQ. J lost 8 bases, V lost 4 bases, and 7 bases had no gene match. This CDR3 comprises 14 residues. The CDR3 region has the DNA TGCGCCAGCAGCCCGGGACAGGGTGGCTATGAGCAGTTCTTC. This translates into CASSPGQGGYEQFF.

CDR3 nucleotide sequence: TGTGCCACCAGCAGAGTTCCGCAGGGTGAGACCCAGTACTTC. Encoded protein: CATSRVPQGETQYF. This rearrangement joins TRBV15 to TRBJ2-5; perhaps TRBD1 as D (5 bases). The CDR3 sequence is 14 residues long. The V and J ends lost 1 base and 5 bases respectively, with 11 bases between them. CDR1 is LNHNV and CDR2 is YYDKDF in the germline V gene (reference sequence).

CDR3 sequence reads: CASSQDGGGLAGRTDTQYF. The DNA for the CDR3 is TGTGCCAGCAGCCAAGATGGGGGGGGGCTAGCGGGGCGCACAGATACGCAGTATTTT. The chain recombines TRBV4-2 with TRBJ2-3; 9 nucleotides agree with TRBD2. The germline V gene encodes CDR1 LGHNA and CDR2 YNFKEQ. The CDR3 extends over 19 amino acids. Trimming removed 0 bases from V and 1 base from J; junction bases left unmatched: 11.

The chain couples TRBV5-4 to TRBJ2-5; TRBD2 aligns across 8 bases. The trim removed 1 base at V and 2 bases at J, leaving 10 bases unmatched. The CDR3 is made up of 17 amino acids. Per the germline V gene, CDR1 is SGHNT and CDR2 is YYREEE (reference sequence). The CDR3 coding sequence is TGTGCCAGCAGCTTGTTCTTCGGGGGGGGCTGGCAAGAGACCCAGTACTTC. Translation: CASSLFFGGGWQETQYF. Supplemented by reference TRBV5-4 and TRBJ2-5, the full variable domain reads ETGVTQSPTHLIKTRGQQVTLRCSSQSGHNTVSWYQQALGQGPQFIFQYYREEENGRGNFPPRFSGLQFPNYSSELNVNALELDDSALYLCASSLFFGGGWQETQYFGPGTRLLVL.

The CDR3 bases are TGTGCCAGCAGTCCCCTCGGGGGGACGGCTGAAGCTTTCTTT. Protein sequence: CASSPLGGTAEAFF. The rearrangement uses TRBV25-1 and TRBJ1-1, with D possibly matching TRBD1 (5 bases). CDR1 and CDR2 from the germline V gene are MGHDK and SYGVNS. CDR3 length equals 14 residues. Trimming cost V 5 bases and J 6 bases, with 16 bases left between them.

The chain couples TRBV20-1 to TRBJ2-1; perhaps TRBD2 as D (6 bases). The CDR3 contains 11 residues. Trimming left V 8 bases short and J 7 bases short, with 12 bases between. Germline V CDR1 and CDR2: DFQATT, SNEGSKA (reference sequence). CDR3 coding DNA: TGCAGTCCCAGGGAGGAGAATGAGCAGTTCTTC. This encodes CSPREENEQFF.

In the case of this clone: Other DNA sequences from this sample encode an identical CDR3 as well. The rearrangement uses TRBV13 and TRBJ2-5, with 8 bases fitting TRBD2. The V gene's germline CDR1 is PRHDT and CDR2 FYEKMQ (reference sequence). Trimming at V came to 4 bases and at J to 4 bases, leaving 8 bases not matched to a gene. The CDR3 totals 15 residues. The CDR3 region is CASSSLAGGTETQYF. The CDR3 DNA reads TGTGCCAGCAGCTCCTTGGCGGGGGGAACAGAGACCCAGTACTTC.

CDR3 sequence: CASSKRSKDFVTEAFF. The DNA for the CDR3 is TGTGCCAGTAGTAAGCGCTCAAAAGATTTTGTCACTGAAGCTTTCTTT. The chain links TRBV19 to TRBJ1-1; the D is unclear. From germline, CDR1 is LNHDA and CDR2 SQIVND (reference sequence). This CDR3 is 16 amino acids long. Trimming removed 4 bases at V and 4 bases at J, with 19 bases between.

The chain uses TRBV5-4 and TRBJ1-4; no clear D. Deletions cut 2 bases from V and 8 bases from J, with 13 bases between. The CDR3 loop spans 14 amino acids. Germline values: CDR1 SGHNT, CDR2 YYREEE (reference sequence). CDR3 sequence: CASSFDTGVEKLFF. CDR3 nucleotides: TGTGCCAGCAGCTTTGACACTGGTGTGGAAAAACTGTTTTTT.

V usage is TRBV6-5 and J usage is TRBJ2-1, with TRBD1 matching over 7 bases. There are 14 residues in the CDR3. With 10 bases clipped from V and 7 bases from J, the junction kept 13 bases outside the gene matches. Germline lookup yields CDR1 MNHEY and CDR2 SVGAGI. The CDR3 nucleotides read TGTGCCACCAAGAACGACAGGGTCCGTAATGAGCAGTTCTTC. Translation gives CATKNDRVRNEQFF.

With regard to this clone: An end of the junction differs from the germline gene, which may be a read error. The rearrangement uses TRBV7-9 and TRBJ2-2; 7 nucleotides match TRBD1. This CDR3 has 17 residues. Germline CDR1 and CDR2: SEHNR and FQNEAQ (reference sequence). This chain's CDR3 is CSSRPGTAVANTGELFF. CDR3 sequence (DNA): TGTTCCAGCAGACCTGGGACAGCAGTGGCGAACACCGGGGAGCTGTTTTTT. The whole variable domain, remainder taken from reference TRBV7-9 and TRBJ2-2, is DTGVSQNPRHKITKRGQNVTFRCDPISEHNRLYWYRQTLGQGPEFLTYFQNEAQLEKSRLLSDRFSAERPKGSFSTLEIQRTEQGDSAMYLCSSRPGTAVANTGELFFGEGSRLTVL.

The chain recombines TRBV2 with TRBJ2-5, with 8 positions matching TRBD1. This CDR3 is built from 15 residues. Germline CDR1 and CDR2: SNHLY and FYNNEI. The V gene end was trimmed by 5 bases and the J gene end by 4 bases; junction bases not matched to a gene: 9. CDR3 region: CASSSGDRLGETQYF. In DNA form, the CDR3 reads TGTGCCAGCAGTTCCGGGGACAGGTTGGGAGAGACCCAGTACTTC.

In this sample, this clone turned up once. The chain has TRBV6-4 and TRBJ2-3; TRBD2 is a possible D gene (6 bases). Germline V gives CDR1 MRHNA, CDR2 SNTAGT. The CDR3 runs to 15 residues. V lost 6 bases to trimming and J lost 7 bases, with 20 bases between them. CDR3 amino acids: CASSRDPGREHTQYF. The CDR3 DNA reads as TGTGCCAGCAGCCGGGACCCTGGGCGGGAACATACGCAGTATTTT.

In its sample, this clone was seen a few times. The J gene is TRBJ2-5, the V gene TRBV11-2, with 11 bases that match TRBD2. This CDR3 has 14 residues. CDR1 and CDR2 (germline): SGHAT, FQNNGV. The trim removed 5 bases at V and 5 bases at J, leaving 4 bases unmatched. The CDR3 DNA follows: TGTGCCAGCAGCCGACTAGCGGGGCGGGAGACCCAGTACTTC. Amino acids: CASSRLAGRETQYF.

The V gene is TRBV2, the J gene TRBJ2-7, with a possible D match to TRBD1 (6 bases). Per germline, CDR1 SNHLY and CDR2 FYNNEI. The CDR3 extends over 15 amino acids. V lost 5 bases, J lost 0 bases, and 14 bases lay in between. The CDR3 DNA reads TGTGCCAGCAGTTTACAGGGCCGAAGCTCCTACGAGCAGTACTTC. Encoded protein: CASSLQGRSSYEQYF.

This clone was counted only a few times. V usage is TRBV7-9 and J usage is TRBJ1-4; 7 positions match TRBD1. Germline trimming cut 4 bases from V and 6 bases from J; bases unmatched to any gene: 5. The CDR3 is 14 residues long. Germline V gene data show CDR1 as SEHNR and CDR2 as FQNEAQ (reference sequence). The CDR3 region has the DNA TGTGCCAGCAGCTCGACAGGGACTGATGAAAAACTGTTTTTT. As protein: CASSSTGTDEKLFF. Supplemented by reference TRBV7-9 and TRBJ1-4, the full variable domain reads DTGVSQNPRHKITKRGQNVTFRCDPISEHNRLYWYRQTLGQGPEFLTYFQNEAQLEKSRLLSDRFSAERPKGSFSTLEIQRTEQGDSAMYLCASSSTGTDEKLFFGSGTQLSVL.

This sequence joins TRBV6-5 and TRBJ2-7, with 7 bases fitting TRBD1. With 2 bases clipped from V and 6 bases from J, the junction kept 7 bases outside the gene matches. Germline CDR1 MNHEY, CDR2 SVGAGI. CDR3 length equals 14 residues. DNA of the CDR3: TGTGCCAGCAGTTACCTTGACAGGGTGGGCGAGCAGTACTTC. It yields the protein CASSYLDRVGEQYF.